One sample yielded the 26 T cell receptor beta chains listed below, sequenced in a study of Graves' ophthalmopathy and Graves' hyperthyroidism. The authors amplified TCR beta CDR3 regions, and they did so from RNA transcripts for repertoire sequencing. HTBI-primed first-round RT-PCR preceded second-round multiplex PCR. TCRdb reanalysed the multiplex PCR reads using MiXCR and keeps one entry per CDR3 protein. The sample carries hundreds of thousands of distinct CDR3 sequences, 15% to 19% recorded once. Sequenced material: peripheral blood. These receptor sequences come from a woman between 18 and 30 years old with stable Graves' hyperthyroidism.

This clonotype came up many times. The chain employs TRBV4-2 and TRBJ1-1, with D perhaps TRBD1 (5 bases). The CDR3 has 16 amino acids. From germline, CDR1 is LGHNA and CDR2 YNFKEQ. The V end was cut by 3 bases, the J end by 2 bases, with 16 bases between. This CDR3 reads CASSHEEGLVNTEAFF. DNA for the CDR3: TGTGCCAGCAGCCACGAGGAGGGGTTAGTCAACACTGAAGCTTTCTTT.

This clonotype was recorded at least ten times. The rearrangement joins TRBV15 to TRBJ2-7; D possibly corresponds to TRBD1 (6 bases). The germline V and J ends were trimmed by 1 base and 4 bases, with 11 bases remaining between them. The germline V gene has CDR1 LNHNV and CDR2 YYDKDF (reference sequence). The CDR3 covers 14 residues. CDR3 amino acids: CATSRAGQTYEQYF. CDR3 coding DNA: TGTGCCACCAGCAGAGCAGGACAGACTTACGAGCAGTACTTC.

The J gene is TRBJ1-1, the V gene TRBV6-1; D is uncertain. This CDR3 has 13 amino acids. V gave up 7 bases and J gave up 3 bases, with 12 bases separating them. Germline CDR1 and CDR2: MNHNS and SASEGT. The CDR3 DNA follows: TGTGCCAGCAACATCCGAGGAGACACTGAAGCTTTCTTT. It is translated as CASNIRGDTEAFF.

The chain joins TRBV20-1 to TRBJ2-7; possibly TRBD2 for D (6 bases). This CDR3 is built from 13 residues. Germline values: CDR1 DFQATT, CDR2 SNEGSKA (reference sequence). Trimming removed 6 bases at V and 5 bases at J, with 17 bases between. In nucleotides, the CDR3 is TGCAGTGCGTCCCGGGACTCCCCCCACGAGCAGTACTTC. It specifies CSASRDSPHEQYF.

The chain links TRBV6-5 to TRBJ2-7; tentative D call: TRBD1 (6 bases). Germline V CDR1 and CDR2: MNHEY, SVGAGI. Trimming cost V 4 bases and J 0 bases, with 13 bases left between them. The CDR3 is 15 amino acids. The CDR3 sequence is CASSFLDSHSYEQYF. The DNA for the CDR3 is TGTGCCAGCAGTTTCCTGGACAGTCACTCCTACGAGCAGTACTTC.

This clonotype was seen ten or more times. The genes are TRBV4-1 and TRBJ1-2; D gene unclear. The CDR3 extends over 11 amino acids. Between the trimmed V and J ends, which lost 1 base and 7 bases, there was a span of 4 bases. Germline V gene sequence: CDR1 MGHRA, CDR2 YSYEKL. In DNA form, the CDR3 reads TGCGCCAGCAGCCAAGGTTTTGGCTACACCTTC. It translates to CASSQGFGYTF.

This chain connects TRBV7-9 to TRBJ1-2; D gene unclear. Trimming removed 6 bases from V and 8 bases from J, with 19 bases in between. CDR3 length: 14 amino acids. CDR1 SEHNR and CDR2 FQNEAQ come from the germline V gene (reference sequence). The CDR3 nucleotides are TGTGCCAGCAGTATAGACCAGAGGGCGTCCGGCTACACCTTC. As protein: CASSIDQRASGYTF. The whole variable domain, filled in from reference TRBV7-9 and TRBJ1-2, reads DTGVSQNPRHKITKRGQNVTFRCDPISEHNRLYWYRQTLGQGPEFLTYFQNEAQLEKSRLLSDRFSAERPKGSFSTLEIQRTEQGDSAMYLCASSIDQRASGYTFGSGTRLTVV.

This clonotype showed up many times. The chain is built from TRBV5-1 and TRBJ1-1; no clear D. CDR1 and CDR2 from the germline V gene are SGHRS and YFSETQ. CDR3 length equals 15 residues. V was trimmed by 6 bases and J by 7 bases, leaving 22 bases between them. The CDR3, as DNA: TGCGCCAGCACCATTGCGGGGTTTTTGGGTCATGAAGCTTTCTTT. Translated: CASTIAGFLGHEAFF.

This clonotype was recorded many times. The chain combines TRBV25-1 with TRBJ1-1; unclear D gene. There are 12 residues in the CDR3. Germline CDR1 and CDR2: MGHDK and SYGVNS. The CDR3 region is CVSTGKNTEAFF. The CDR3 DNA reads TGTGTTAGCACCGGGAAGAACACTGAAGCTTTCTTT.

The chain joins TRBV12-3 or TRBV12-4 to TRBJ2-3; weak D call: TRBD1 (5 bases). CDR3 length equals 15 residues. V lost 3 bases to trimming and J lost 0 bases, with 10 bases between them. CDR3 DNA: TGTGCCAGCAGTTTCTATCGACAGAGCACAGATACGCAGTATTTT. Its protein product is CASSFYRQSTDTQYF.

This clonotype was counted many times. The chain carries TRBV24-1 and TRBJ1-5; D ambiguous. V dropped 12 bases and J dropped 3 bases, with 14 bases sitting between them. This CDR3 contains 13 residues. Germline CDR1 and CDR2: KGHDR and SFDVKD. CDR3 protein: CASQRNVNQPQHF. CDR3 bases: TGTGCCTCCCAGAGGAACGTCAATCAGCCCCAGCATTTT.

This clonotype was detected many times. The chain uses TRBV29-1 and TRBJ2-5; 9 bases agree with TRBD2. Germline-derived CDR1 and CDR2 are SQVTM and ANQGSEA. The CDR3 runs 13 residues. V dropped 4 bases and J dropped 2; count of bases not matched to a gene: 2. The CDR3 sequence is CSVVAGAQETQYF. The CDR3 DNA reads as TGCAGCGTTGTAGCGGGGGCTCAAGAGACCCAGTACTTC.

This clonotype was observed many times. The chain employs TRBV24-1 and TRBJ1-5; no firm D call. Trimming cost V 2 bases and J 5 bases, with 15 bases left between them. The germline V gene has CDR1 KGHDR and CDR2 SFDVKD. CDR3 length equals 16 residues. The CDR3 bases are TGTGCCACCAGTGATTCCCGGCCCTTTGGGGATCAGCCCCAGCATTTT. Protein sequence: CATSDSRPFGDQPQHF.

This clonotype was observed a few times. The V gene is TRBV9, the J gene TRBJ2-7; a weak D match, TRBD2 (6 bases). Trimming pared 0 bases from V and 2 bases from J, leaving 12 bases between. Per germline, CDR1 SGDLS and CDR2 YYNGEE. The CDR3 length is 15 residues. CDR3 in amino acids: CASSVGARGPYEQYF. Written as DNA, the CDR3 is TGTGCCAGCAGCGTAGGGGCGCGGGGCCCCTACGAGCAGTACTTC.

This clonotype has ten or more counts. At one of its ends the junction is not consistent with the germline gene, which may arise from a read error. V usage is TRBV7-9 and J usage is TRBJ1-5; D remains ambiguous. The germline V gene has CDR1 SEHNR and CDR2 FQNEAQ (reference sequence). The CDR3 has 13 amino acids. The CDR3 protein is CASSSFSDQPQHF. CDR3 nucleotides: TGTGCCAGCAGCTCCTTTAGCGATCAGCCCCAGCATTTT.

The rearrangement links TRBV12-3 or TRBV12-4 to TRBJ1-1, with D possibly TRBD1 on 5 matching bases. This CDR3 is built from 15 residues. V was shortened by 4 bases and J by 1 base, with 13 bases between the two germline ends. The CDR3 nucleotides read TGTGCCAGCAGTTACGACAGCCCCGAGAACACTGAAGCTTTCTTT. Translated: CASSYDSPENTEAFF.

This clonotype has at least ten counts. CDR3 amino acids: CASSQLVRSNYGYTF. The CDR3 bases are TGCGCCAGCAGCCAATTAGTCAGGTCCAACTATGGCTACACCTTC. This sequence joins TRBV4-1 and TRBJ1-2; the D is unclear. Germline lookup yields CDR1 MGHRA and CDR2 YSYEKL. V was shortened by 2 bases and J by 2 bases, with 12 bases between the two germline ends. The CDR3 has 15 amino acids.

Comment on this clonotype: Sequence at one end of the junction differs from germline and may be a read error. The genes are TRBV11-2 and TRBJ1-5; D is unclear. There are 15 residues in the CDR3. CDR1 SGHAT and CDR2 FQNNGV come from the germline V gene. CDR3 bases: TGCGCTAGCAGCTTAGAAGTAAGGGTCGGGCAGCCCCAGCATTTT. Protein product: CASSLEVRVGQPQHF.

About this clonotype itself: Lacking the conserved final phenylalanine or tryptophan, this CDR3 likely reflects a read error. The chain links TRBV12-3 or TRBV12-4 to TRBJ2-5; D might be TRBD2 (6 bases). The CDR3 is 16 amino acids. The CDR3: CVSSTRVAGPHETQYV. The CDR3 DNA sequence: TGTGTCAGCAGCACCAGGGTTGCGGGGCCACATGAGACCCAGTACGTC.

This clonotype was observed at least ten times. This sequence joins TRBV19 and TRBJ2-5; D is uncertain. This CDR3 region has 13 residues. Trimming removed 5 bases at V and 0 bases at J, with 7 bases between. The germline V gene has CDR1 LNHDA and CDR2 SQIVND (reference sequence). The CDR3 DNA reads as TGTGCCAGTAGTCGGTATTACCAAGAGACCCAGTACTTC. Translation: CASSRYYQETQYF.

This clonotype was seen only a few times. The V and J genes are TRBV20-1 and TRBJ2-5; D tentatively reads TRBD1 or TRBD2 (5 bases each). CDR1 is DFQATT and CDR2 is SNEGSKA in the germline V gene (reference sequence). The CDR3 covers 13 residues. V was clipped by 5 bases and J by 7 bases, with 17 bases between them. CDR3 residues: CSAGGPTQGTQYF. DNA for the CDR3: TGCAGTGCTGGAGGACCCACCCAGGGGACCCAGTACTTC.

This clonotype was seen repeatedly, ten times or more. The rearrangement uses TRBV7-8 and TRBJ1-1; no clear D. CDR3 size: 14 residues. Per germline, CDR1 SGHVS and CDR2 FQNEAQ. V lost 10 bases, J lost 1 base, and 16 bases lay in between. DNA of the CDR3: TGTGCCACCCATCCGGACGGAAGGAACACTGAAGCTTTCTTT. It translates to CATHPDGRNTEAFF.

This clonotype was picked up many times. This chain connects TRBV6-1 to TRBJ1-1, with D possibly being TRBD1 (5 bases). V was cut by 7 bases and J by 1 base, with 13 bases left in between. From germline, CDR1 is MNHNS and CDR2 SASEGT. The CDR3 runs 14 residues. The DNA of the CDR3 is TGTGCCAGCACCCGGGAGGGGAGGAACACTGAAGCTTTCTTT. This encodes CASTREGRNTEAFF.

The sample holds a few counts of this clonotype. The CDR3 here is CASSLVVSGLETQYF. CDR3 nucleotides: TGCGCCAGCAGCTTGGTGGTTAGCGGACTAGAGACCCAGTACTTC. The chain links TRBV5-1 to TRBJ2-5, with a possible D match to TRBD2 (6 bases). With 0 bases removed from V and 4 bases from J, the gap between germline ends came to 13 bases. The CDR3 spans 15 residues. CDR1 is SGHRS and CDR2 is YFSETQ in the germline V gene.

This clonotype appeared many times. The chain couples TRBV11-1 to TRBJ2-2, with D tentatively TRBD2 (5 bases). The CDR3 has 14 residues. CDR1 is SGHAT, CDR2 FQDESV, per germline (reference sequence). Deletions cut 5 bases from V and 4 bases from J, with 11 bases between. In nucleotides, the CDR3 is TGTGCCAGCAGCACCCAGCGGAGCACCGGGGAGCTGTTTTTT. Residues: CASSTQRSTGELFF. Using reference TRBV11-1 and TRBJ2-2 for the parts outside the CDR3, the full variable domain is EAEVAQSPRYKITEKSQAVAFWCDPISGHATLYWYRQILGQGPELLVQFQDESVVDDSQLPKDRFSAERLKGVDSTLKIQPAELGDSAMYLCASSTQRSTGELFFGEGSRLTVL.

The chain employs TRBV5-1 and TRBJ2-7, with 14 bases that match TRBD2. Germline V gene lookup returns CDR1 SGHRS and CDR2 YFSETQ. The J segment lost 3 bases and the V segment lost 1 base, leaving 12 bases of the junction unmatched. The CDR3 has 19 residues. CDR3 residues: CASSLFTGGLAGEDYEQYF. The CDR3 nucleotides read TGCGCCAGCAGCTTGTTCACTGGGGGACTAGCGGGAGAGGACTACGAGCAGTACTTC.